One sample yielded the 8 T cell receptor beta chains listed below, sequenced in a study of shared clonotypes between healthy human individuals. Profiling relied on immunoSEQ multiplex PCR, and the TCRdb table lists in-frame clones only, not all of them. The sample comprises roughly 500,000 clones, 90% to 97% of which are singletons, and about 0.057% rests with the top ten. Source material: naive CD4+ T cells sorted from blood. Subset meaning: CD45RA+ positively selected. The receptors here all came from a young woman in good health.

The rearrangement uses TRBV6-4 and TRBJ1-6; maybe TRBD1 (5 bases). CDR3 length equals 13 residues. Germline V gives CDR1 MRHNA, CDR2 SNTAGT. V shed 5 bases and J shed 6 bases, with 8 bases lying between them. CDR3: CASSRRVNSPLHF. Here the CDR3 DNA reads TGTGCCAGCAGTCGCAGGGTTAATTCACCCCTCCACTTT.

J is TRBJ2-7 and V is TRBV18; D unresolved. Trimming took 2 bases from V and 0 from J, leaving 5 bases between them. CDR1 and CDR2 (germline): KGHSH, LQKENI. CDR3 length: 13 amino acids. CDR3 nucleotide sequence: TGTGCCAGCTCACCAGTGCCCTCCTACGAGCAGTACTTC. Its protein is CASSPVPSYEQYF.

On this clone itself: The sample contains more than one DNA sequence encoding this CDR3. V usage is TRBV19 and J usage is TRBJ1-5; D gene ambiguous. The CDR3 is made up of 15 amino acids. CDR1 and CDR2 from the germline V gene are LNHDA and SQIVND (reference sequence). V dropped 3 bases and J dropped 1 base, with 10 bases sitting between them. CDR3 loop: CASSIIRGSNQPQHF. CDR3 coding DNA: TGTGCCAGTAGTATTATTCGAGGGAGCAATCAGCCCCAGCATTTT. Together with reference TRBV19 and TRBJ1-5, the CDR3 gives the full variable domain: DGGITQSPKYLFRKEGQNVTLSCEQNLNHDAMYWYRQDPGQGLRLIYYSQIVNDFQKGDIAEGYSVSREKKESFPLTVTSAQKNPTAFYLCASSIIRGSNQPQHFGDGTRLSIL.

The J gene is TRBJ2-3, the V gene TRBV19, with D possibly being TRBD2 (5 bases). CDR3 size: 13 residues. The germline V gene has CDR1 LNHDA and CDR2 SQIVND (reference sequence). V dropped 6 bases and J dropped 4 bases, with 11 bases sitting between them. CDR3 loop: CASSAWTADTQYF. CDR3 nucleotides: TGTGCCAGTAGCGCCTGGACTGCAGATACGCAGTATTTT.

This chain connects TRBV5-4 to TRBJ1-1; 7 nucleotides line up with TRBD1. There are 15 residues in the CDR3. With 4 bases clipped from V and 4 bases from J, the junction kept 10 bases outside the gene matches. The V gene's germline CDR1 is SGHNT and CDR2 YYREEE (reference sequence). The CDR3 is CASSEGQPLGTEAFF. The CDR3 DNA is TGTGCCAGCAGCGAGGGACAGCCGTTGGGCACTGAAGCTTTCTTT.

V gene TRBV5-1 combines with J gene TRBJ1-1; D not resolved. With 0 bases removed from V and 3 bases from J, the gap between germline ends came to 9 bases. The germline CDR1 and CDR2 sequences are SGHRS and YFSETQ. This CDR3 contains 14 residues. CDR3 loop: CASSLVDGDTEAFF. Written as DNA, the CDR3 is TGCGCCAGCAGCTTGGTAGACGGAGACACTGAAGCTTTCTTT.

The V and J genes are TRBV5-1 and TRBJ1-4; D unresolved. Trimming shortened V by 1 base and J by 4 bases, and 11 bases separated the two germline ends. The CDR3 covers 15 residues. Germline values: CDR1 SGHRS, CDR2 YFSETQ. CDR3 nucleotide sequence: TGCGCCAGCAGCTTGAGTGGCAGCGGTAATGAAAAACTGTTTTTT. This codes for CASSLSGSGNEKLFF.

The chain has TRBV20-1 and TRBJ1-1; possible D gene TRBD1, 6 bases. In germline, CDR1 is DFQATT, CDR2 SNEGSKA (reference sequence). The CDR3 is 11 amino acids. Deletions cut 5 bases from V and 3 bases from J, with 7 bases between. The CDR3 bases are TGCAGTGCTCCAGGGGACACTGAAGCTTTCTTT. It encodes CSAPGDTEAFF.